These T cell receptor beta chains were read from a single sample in a study of a mutant IDH1 vaccine in newly diagnosed glioma. Their antigens remain unidentified. The data were produced by immunoSEQ multiplex PCR, yet TCRdb's version contains in-frame clones alone and is incomplete. The table includes about 32,000 clones, more than 75% detected once. Specimen: PBMCs, collected from a glioma patient whose treatment included an IDH1 peptide vaccine. These receptors were collected from a woman in her forties with glioma. CDR3s include the opening cysteine and the closing phenylalanine or tryptophan. The D gene is left open where the match is weak. Clone size is not always given. Where it is, it says once, few, many or a class for expanded clones.

v_call,clone_size,d_call,j_call,cdr3_aa,cdr3_nt
TRBV7-2,.,.,TRBJ2-5,CASSLGGVETQYF,TGTGCCAGCAGCTTGGGCGGGGTTGAGACCCAGTACTTC
TRBV6-1,.,.,TRBJ1-5,CASSEARGGLYSNQPQHF,TGTGCCAGCAGTGAAGCCCGGGGGGGTCTGTATAGCAATCAGCCCCAGCATTTT
TRBV7-9,few,.,TRBJ1-1,CASSLSSTEAFF,TGTGCCAGCAGCTTGTCCTCCACTGAAGCTTTCTTT
TRBV7-9,.,.,TRBJ2-7,CASSLVQGPGEQYF,TGTGCCAGCAGCTTAGTACAGGGACCGGGCGAGCAGTACTTC
TRBV5-1,few,TRBD1,TRBJ2-3,CASSLAAGGPDTQYF,TGCGCCAGCAGCTTGGCGGCAGGGGGCCCAGATACGCAGTATTTT
TRBV20-1,.,.,TRBJ1-2,CGGQTNYGYTF,TGCGGAGGACAGACCAACTATGGCTACACCTTC
TRBV13,.,.,TRBJ2-5,CASSLEGTQYF,TGTGCCAGCAGCTTAGAGGGGACCCAGTACTTC
TRBV9,few,.,TRBJ1-1,CASSVAQGMNTEAFF,TGTGCCAGCAGCGTAGCGCAGGGGATGAACACTGAAGCTTTCTTT
TRBV30,few,TRBD1,TRBJ1-2,CAWSRDRGQYGYTF,TGTGCCTGGAGTAGGGACAGGGGGCAATATGGCTACACCTTC
TRBV7-9,.,.,TRBJ1-1,CASARGAAEAFF,TGTGCCAGCGCGCGGGGGGCGGCTGAAGCTTTCTTT
TRBV10-3,.,.,TRBJ1-1,CAISAGQLITEAFF,TGTGCCATCAGTGCGGGGCAGCTAATCACTGAAGCTTTCTTT
TRBV25-1,.,.,TRBJ1-2,CASRGGGGTEGYTF,TGTGCCAGCAGGGGGGGAGGGGGAACAGAAGGCTACACCTTC
TRBV7-6,.,TRBD1,TRBJ2-7,CASSPRTGVANEQYF,TGTGCCAGCAGCCCTCGGACAGGGGTTGCCAACGAGCAGTACTTC
TRBV5-1,.,TRBD1,TRBJ1-3,CASSSGQGGNTIYF,TGCGCCAGCAGCTCCGGACAGGGGGGAAACACCATATATTTT
TRBV30,.,TRBD1,TRBJ1-6,CAWSRDRDAPLHF,TGTGCCTGGAGCCGGGACAGGGATGCACCCCTCCACTTT
TRBV11-2,.,.,TRBJ2-5,CASSLDGNQETQYF,TGTGCCAGCAGCTTAGACGGCAATCAAGAGACCCAGTACTTC
TRBV5-1,.,.,TRBJ2-1,CASRSDAPGEQFF,TGCGCCAGCAGATCGGACGCCCCGGGTGAGCAGTTCTTC
TRBV9,.,.,TRBJ1-5,CASSVGLGGGPQHF,TGTGCCAGCAGCGTAGGTCTAGGGGGGGGCCCCCAGCATTTT
TRBV5-1,.,.,TRBJ2-7,CASSDRPGVSYEQYF,TGCGCCAGCAGCGATCGCCCAGGGGTCTCCTACGAGCAGTACTTC
TRBV10-1,.,.,TRBJ1-1,CASSSDPATEAFF,TGCGCCAGCAGTTCTGACCCGGCCACTGAAGCTTTCTTT
TRBV25-1,.,TRBD1,TRBJ2-1,CASSGEDRGPGNEQFF,TGTGCCAGCAGTGGCGAGGACAGGGGGCCTGGCAATGAGCAGTTCTTC
TRBV27,.,.,TRBJ2-2,CASSPWGNGGTGELFF,TGTGCCAGCAGCCCCTGGGGCAACGGAGGAACCGGGGAGCTGTTTTTT
TRBV5-1,.,TRBD2,TRBJ2-1,CASSWTGGNYNEQFF,TGCGCCAGCAGCTGGACGGGGGGAAACTACAATGAGCAGTTCTTC
TRBV2,once,TRBD1,TRBJ1-2,CASRTGTGANYGYTF,TGTGCCAGTCGAACCGGGACAGGGGCTAACTATGGCTACACCTTC
TRBV9,.,.,TRBJ2-7,CASSDGTPSYEQYF,TGTGCCAGCAGCGACGGGACTCCATCCTACGAGCAGTACTTC
TRBV10-3,.,TRBD1,TRBJ2-7,CAISETGVGEQYF,TGTGCCATCAGTGAGACAGGGGTGGGCGAGCAGTACTTC
TRBV5-1,once,TRBD1,TRBJ2-1,CASNPQGAGDNEQFF,TGCGCCAGCAACCCACAGGGGGCTGGGGACAATGAGCAGTTCTTC
TRBV18,.,.,TRBJ1-5,CASSQDRDQPQHF,TGTGCCAGCTCACAGGACAGAGATCAGCCCCAGCATTTT
TRBV11-2,.,.,TRBJ1-2,CASSYGFGYTF,TGTGCCAGCTCCTACGGGTTTGGCTACACCTTC